This T cell receptor (beta chain) is drawn from a study of blood T cell repertoires in COVID-19. V dropped 5 bases and J dropped 1; count of bases not matched to a gene: 2. Per the germline V gene, CDR1 is MNHEY and CDR2 is SVGAGI. The CDR3 loop spans 14 amino acids. Original handling: Reference gene primer amplification in the assay estimated nucleated cell counts. Sequencing used immunoSEQ multiplex PCR; TCRdb keeps in-frame clones, though not all of them. V and J calls and clone size are copied from that table; D and trimming were computed from the DNA. The table has around 200,000 clones, 90% seen once.

Specimen: peripheral blood. The gene calls are TRBV6-5 and TRBJ2-7; 10 bases align to TRBD2. The receptor was derived from a man between 50 and 59 years old with acute or convalescent COVID-19. The chain's CDR3 is CASSLAGESYEQYF. In DNA form, the CDR3 reads TGTGCCAGCAGTCTAGCGGGAGAATCCTACGAGCAGTACTTC.